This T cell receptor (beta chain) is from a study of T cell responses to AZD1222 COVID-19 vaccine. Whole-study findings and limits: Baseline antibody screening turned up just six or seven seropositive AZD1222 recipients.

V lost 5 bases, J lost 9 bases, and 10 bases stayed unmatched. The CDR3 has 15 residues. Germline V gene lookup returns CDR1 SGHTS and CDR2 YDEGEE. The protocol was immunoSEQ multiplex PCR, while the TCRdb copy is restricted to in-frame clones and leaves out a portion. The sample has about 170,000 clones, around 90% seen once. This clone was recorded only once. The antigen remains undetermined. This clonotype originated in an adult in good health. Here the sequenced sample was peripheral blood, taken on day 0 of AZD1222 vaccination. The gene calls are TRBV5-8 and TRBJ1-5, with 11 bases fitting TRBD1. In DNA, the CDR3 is TGTGCCAGCAGTCGCCGGGACAGGGGGATAGGGCCCCAGCATTTT. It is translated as CASSRRDRGIGPQHF.